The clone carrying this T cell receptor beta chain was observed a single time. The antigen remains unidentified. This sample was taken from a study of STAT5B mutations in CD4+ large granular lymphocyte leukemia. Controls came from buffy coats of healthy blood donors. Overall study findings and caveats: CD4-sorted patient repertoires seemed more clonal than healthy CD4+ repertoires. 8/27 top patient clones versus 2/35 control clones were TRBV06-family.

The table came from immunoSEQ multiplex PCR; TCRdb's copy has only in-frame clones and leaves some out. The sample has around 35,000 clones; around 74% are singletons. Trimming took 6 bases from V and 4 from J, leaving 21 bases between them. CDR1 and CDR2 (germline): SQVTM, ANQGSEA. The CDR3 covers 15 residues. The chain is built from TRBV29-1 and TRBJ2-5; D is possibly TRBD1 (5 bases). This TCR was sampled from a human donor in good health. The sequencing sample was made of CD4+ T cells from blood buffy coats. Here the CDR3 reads CSVFTTVPPRETQYF. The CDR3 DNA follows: TGCAGCGTCTTTACGACAGTTCCTCCGCGAGAGACCCAGTACTTC.